Here is one T cell receptor (beta chain) with its context. What antigen it recognizes has not been identified. Per sample, approximately 250 ng of peripheral blood genomic DNA, about 38,000 genome equivalents, was used for TRB amplification. TRB rearrangements were amplified by multiplex PCR using a touch-down protocol with TRB-A and TRB-B primer pools mixed in one tube. Illumina adapters and sample indices were added to the amplicons through two consecutive PCR reactions performed with Phusion HS II polymerase. Amplicons were gel-purified with the NucleoSpin Gel and PCR Clean-up kit, then quantified by Qubit and quality-checked on an Agilent 2100 Bioanalyzer. Libraries were sequenced on an Illumina MiSeq using 600-cycle, single-indexed, paired-end runs. As for the authors' bioinformatics: Alignment and assembly of TRB reads were performed with MiXCR version 2.1.12 and the default MiXCR reference library. A clone was defined by each unique CDR3 nucleotide sequence, and the analysis included only productive sequences with two or more reads. To assess repertoire diversity, an R script computed alpha-parameterized diversity profiles (alpha 0 to 5), which included the Shannon (alpha 1) and Simpson (alpha 2) indices. Combinatorial TRB VJ usage was calculated with the tcR package and was compared between cohorts by principal component analysis performed with ade4. GLIPH clustering of TCRbeta CDR3s was carried out on cohort pairs matched by age and read depth, and cluster frequencies were compared by Wilcoxon test. TCRdb reprocessed the reads and lists each CDR3 protein sequence as a single entry, with no DNA. The authors' filters were not applied to this entry. The sample table gives 4,000 or so distinct CDR3 sequences. The ten most abundant clones make up about 15% of the sample.

This sample was included in a study of T cell clusters in autoimmune cytopenias (dated by TCRdb to about 2019). Study-wide context: TRB sequencing reached a median depth of approximately 50,000 reads per sample and yielded a median of around 2,200 distinct TRB clonotypes per sample. TRB and IGH repertoires from peripheral blood were sequenced in autoimmune cytopenia patients at active disease and during treatment follow-up, with healthy, CLL and autoimmune hepatitis controls included alongside. The study was designed to test whether a disease-specific immune repertoire signature usable as a blood-based biomarker is carried by autoimmune cytopenia patients.

According to the germline V gene, CDR1 reads MNHNS and CDR2 reads SASEGT. The CDR3 has 13 amino acids, counting the end cysteine and phenylalanine. No DNA was logged. Paper-wide results and their limitations: Shifts in the TRB repertoire, including less even repertoires in secondary cytopenia and CLL, were mostly a reflection of lymphoma bias and not of autoimmunity. The T cell clusters were only ever defined in silico, so experimental validation of their functional role was still needed. Healthy donors had almost three times as many exclusive TRB clusters as active autoimmune hepatitis patients, a finding consistent with an autoimmunity-wide signature. A lack of physiological T cell clusters in primary autoimmune cytopenia patients was suggested by GLIPH, as 51 clusters were found to be exclusive to healthy donors versus roughly 18 exclusive to patients. In the comparison of secondary cytopenia with CLL, no cluster-lack signature showed up, apparently because the dominant lymphoma-associated repertoire masked the signature.

This chain is built from TRBV6-1 and TRBJ1-4. The receptor was derived from a human donor with an autoimmune cytopenia or autoimmune hepatitis (not recorded which). The sample taken for sequencing was peripheral blood. The CDR3 region reads CASSGEDYEKLFF.